The rows below give T cell receptor beta chains drawn from one sample of a study of blood T cell repertoires in COVID-19. Sequenced by immunoSEQ multiplex PCR; TCRdb stores in-frame clones only, minus some. The profile shows 110,000 or so clones, about 88% of them singletons. Input material: peripheral blood. These receptors were collected from a woman aged 70 to 79 who had recovered from COVID-19. Each CDR3 is given with its conserved first and last residue. The order of the fields is V gene, D gene, J gene, CDR3 protein. The D gene is left open where the match is weak.

>TRBV6-5|NA|TRBJ1-2
CASIQGGMAKGYTF
>TRBV9|NA|TRBJ1-3
CASSVGAGNSGNTIYF
>TRBV5-1|TRBD2|TRBJ2-5
CASSHPSPSGTYQETQYF
>TRBV28|NA|TRBJ1-6
CASSGGLRISNSPLHF
>TRBV9|NA|TRBJ2-1
CASSAGGRSYNEQFF
>TRBV7-2|NA|TRBJ2-7
CASSLVTAREQYF
>TRBV19|NA|TRBJ1-3
CASRRRNTIYF
>TRBV6-5|NA|TRBJ2-6
CASSSPLSGANVLTF
>TRBV7-2|NA|TRBJ2-3
CASSLKMIRGANTDTQYF
>TRBV2|TRBD1|TRBJ2-6
CASSLLQGAPGANVLTF
>TRBV7-9|NA|TRBJ2-5
CASSLGGGLETQYF